This paragraph covers one T cell receptor (beta chain) sequence. Its recognized antigen is unknown. Base qualities are not recorded, but no much larger clone differs from it by a single base. This sample was taken from a study of T-cell reconstitution after alpha-beta-depleted transplantation in children (dated by TCRdb to about 2016). Background on the whole study: T-cell immune reconstitution after TCRalphabeta/CD19-depleted allogeneic hematopoietic cell transplantation in children was quantitatively tracked in the study by means of TCR repertoire profiling.

Sample treatment or condition, as interpreted from the label and publication: allogeneic hematopoietic cell transplantation with graft depleted of TCRalphabeta T cells and CD19 B cells. TCRalphabeta/CD19-depleted allogeneic hematopoietic cell grafts were given to the transplant recipients, all of whom were children. The library was obtained by PCR. For sequencing, an Illumina HiSeq 2500 was employed. To normalize quantification of the TCRbeta repertoire, the TCR libraries were built with molecular barcoding that relied on unique molecular identifiers. TCRdb trimmed the raw reads at Q25, called clones with MiXCR and kept productive beta chains. Every CDR3 protein is listed once, alongside the most common genes and DNA of its rows. In all, the sample holds about 870,000 distinct CDR3 sequences, and around 17% of those were seen once. The biggest ten clones account for approximately 5% of the sample.

Overall study results and their limits: The apparently early alphabetaT-cell count recovery about two months after transplant was reportedly dependent on only several hundred rapidly expanded clones derived from non-depleted graft cells. In some patients, the high TCRbeta diversity seen at day 60 was put down to recipient T cells and intrathymic progenitors that had survived conditioning. Over the following months the frequencies of hyperexpanded clones went down, and after one year T-cell counts and TCRbeta diversity were mostly credited to newly produced T cells.

At the junction V is shortened by 3 bases and J by 4 bases, with 19 bases in between. Inclusive of the bounding cysteine and phenylalanine, the CDR3 is 17 residues long. Left in the record is the CDR3 DNA by itself, 51 bases read in frame from the first base. The germline V gene encodes CDR1 KGHSH and CDR2 LQKENI. The receptor's source is a male patient between 5 and 17 years old who had a stem cell transplant for acute lymphoblastic leukemia, so the T cells may come from the graft donor. The source was PBMCs, mostly from graft donor cells, collected 360 days after TCRalphabeta/CD19-depleted stem cell transplant. This receptor chain uses TRBV18 and TRBJ2-1; a weak D assignment points to TRBD2 (5 bases agree). The DNA sequence is as follows: TGTGCCAGCTCACCGGTTGCGGGCGAAATGGGGTACAATGAGCAGTTCTTC. This encodes CASSPVAGEMGYNEQFF. Reference TRBV18 and TRBJ2-1 proteins supply the regions before and after the CDR3; the full variable domain is: NAGVMQNPRHLVRRRGQEARLRCSPMKGHSHVYWYRQLPEEGLKFMVYLQKENIIDESGMPKERFSAEFPKEGPSILRIQQVVRGDSAAYFCASSPVAGEMGYNEQFFGPGTRLTVL.